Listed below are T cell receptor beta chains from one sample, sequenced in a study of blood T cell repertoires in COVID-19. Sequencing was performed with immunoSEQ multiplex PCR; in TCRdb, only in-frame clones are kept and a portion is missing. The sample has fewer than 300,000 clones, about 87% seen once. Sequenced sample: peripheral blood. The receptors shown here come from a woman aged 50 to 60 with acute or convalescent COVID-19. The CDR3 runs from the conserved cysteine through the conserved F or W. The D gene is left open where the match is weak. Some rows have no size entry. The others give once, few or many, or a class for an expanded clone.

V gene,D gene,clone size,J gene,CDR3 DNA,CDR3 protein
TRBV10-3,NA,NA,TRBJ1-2,TGTGCCATCAGTGGGTCCGGCCTGATAGCCTCAAACTATGGCTACACCTTC,CAISGSGLIASNYGYTF
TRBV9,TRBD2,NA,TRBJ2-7,TGTGCCAGCAGCGTAGGGCTAGCGGGATACGAGCAGTACTTC,CASSVGLAGYEQYF
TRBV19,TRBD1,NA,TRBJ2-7,TGTGCCAGTAGACCCGGGACAGAGATCTCCTACGAGCAGTACTTC,CASRPGTEISYEQYF
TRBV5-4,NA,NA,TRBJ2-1,TGTGCCAGCAGCTTTGGCGTAGGGAGTGGTGAGCAGTTCTTC,CASSFGVGSGEQFF
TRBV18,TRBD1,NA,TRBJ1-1,TGTGCCAGCTCATTACGGACAGGGGAGGCGAACACTGAAGCTTTCTTT,CASSLRTGEANTEAFF
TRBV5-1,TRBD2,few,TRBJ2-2,TGCGCCAGCAGCTTGGCACTAGCGGATGCCGGGGAGCTGTTTTTT,CASSLALADAGELFF
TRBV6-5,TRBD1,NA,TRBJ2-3,TGTGCCAGCAGTTACGTAAGGGACAGTACTGAGTATTTT,CASSYVRDSTEYF
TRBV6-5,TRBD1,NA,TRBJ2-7,TGTGCCAGCAAGACGGACAGGGGTTCCTACGAGCAGTACTTC,CASKTDRGSYEQYF
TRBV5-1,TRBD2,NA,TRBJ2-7,TGCGCCAGCAGCTTGGAGGGAGGGTCCTACGAGCAGTACTTC,CASSLEGGSYEQYF
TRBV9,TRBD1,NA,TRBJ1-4,TGTGCCAGCAGCGTAGCCCGCGGTCCGGGACAGGGGTATAGTGAAAAACTGTTTTTT,CASSVARGPGQGYSEKLFF
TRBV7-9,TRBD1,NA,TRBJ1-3,TGTGCCAGCAGCCCCTGGACAGGGTCTTCTGGAAACACCATATATTTT,CASSPWTGSSGNTIYF
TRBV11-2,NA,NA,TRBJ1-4,TGTGCCAGCAGACCCTCGGGGTTGGGTAGCGAAAAACTGTTTTTT,CASRPSGLGSEKLFF
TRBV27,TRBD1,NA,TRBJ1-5,TGTGCCAGCAGTAAACAGGGGGCAGACCAGCCCCAGCATTTT,CASSKQGADQPQHF
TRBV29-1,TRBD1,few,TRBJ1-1,TGCAGCGTGAGCGAGGGGGCGCGGGCGTCTTCTTTCTTT,CSVSEGARASSFF
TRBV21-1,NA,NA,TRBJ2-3,TGTGCCAGCAGCACCAAGACAGGGGGTGGCACAGATACGCAGTATTTT,CASSTKTGGGTDTQYF
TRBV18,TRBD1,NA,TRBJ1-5,TGTGCCAGCTCACGACCGGGGACAGGGAATCAGCCCCAGCATTTT,CASSRPGTGNQPQHF
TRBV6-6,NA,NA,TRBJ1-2,TGTGCCAGCAGTTACTCAGGGGGGGCTGGCTACACCTTC,CASSYSGGAGYTF
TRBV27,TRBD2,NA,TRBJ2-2,TGTGCCAGCAGTTTAGCGGGAGGATACACCGGGGAGCTGTTTTTT,CASSLAGGYTGELFF
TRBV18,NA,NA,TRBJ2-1,TGTGCCAGCTCACCACCGCCCGGGACTCAATACAATGAGCAGTTCTTC,CASSPPPGTQYNEQFF
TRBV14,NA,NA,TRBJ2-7,TGTGCCAGCAGCCAAGCCCCAGGGACAAGGTACGAGCAGTACTTC,CASSQAPGTRYEQYF
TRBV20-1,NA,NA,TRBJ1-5,TGCAGTGCTAGTCGGGGGAGCCAAAATCAGCCCCAGCATTTT,CSASRGSQNQPQHF
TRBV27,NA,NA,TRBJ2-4,TGTGCCAGCAGCTGGGGCGGGCTAGCGTTAGCCAAAAACATTCAGTACTTC,CASSWGGLALAKNIQYF
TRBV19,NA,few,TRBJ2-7,TGTGCCAGTAGTCAATCTAAAGGGACACCATCCTACGAGCAGTACTTC,CASSQSKGTPSYEQYF
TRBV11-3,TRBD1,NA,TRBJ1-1,TGTGCCAGCAGCTTATCTCTCTCTCGGACAGGGGGCGCATCCGAAGCTTTCTTT,CASSLSLSRTGGASEAFF
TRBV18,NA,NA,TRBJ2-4,TGTGCCAGCTCACCTGCCAGGGGCCTAGCCAAAAACATTCAGTACTTC,CASSPARGLAKNIQYF
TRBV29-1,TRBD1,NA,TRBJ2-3,TGCAGCGCCGACAGGGGGCTCGGCACAGATACGCAGTATTTT,CSADRGLGTDTQYF
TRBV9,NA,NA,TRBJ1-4,TGTGCCAGCAGCCCAAGCGGGGTACTCCCGGGGGAACTGTTTTTT,CASSPSGVLPGELFF
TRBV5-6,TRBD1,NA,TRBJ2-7,TGTGCCAGCAGCGACACAAAGGACAGGACCTACGAGCAGTACTTC,CASSDTKDRTYEQYF
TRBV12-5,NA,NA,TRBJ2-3,TGTGCTAGTGGTATCCAGGTCTCGGATACGCAGTATTTT,CASGIQVSDTQYF
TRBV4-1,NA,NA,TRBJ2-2,TGCGCCAGCAGCCAAACACTAGCACCACCCCGCGGCACCGGGGAGCTGTTTTTT,CASSQTLAPPRGTGELFF
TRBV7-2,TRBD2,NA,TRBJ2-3,TGTGCCAGCAGCTTAGGAGGGAGGGGCACAGATACGCAGTATTTT,CASSLGGRGTDTQYF
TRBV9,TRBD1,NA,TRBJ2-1,TGTGCCAGCAGCGTGGGACAGGAGTACAATGAGCAGTTCTTC,CASSVGQEYNEQFF
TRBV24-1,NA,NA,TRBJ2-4,TGTGCCACCAGGGGAGGGGGTGGGTCATTTTACTTC,CATRGGGGSFYF
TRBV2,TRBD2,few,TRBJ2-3,TGTGCCAGCAGTGATCCGACTAGCGGGAAGGTCGCAGATACGCAGTATTTT,CASSDPTSGKVADTQYF
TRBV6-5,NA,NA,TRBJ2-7,TGTGCCAGCAGTTACGCAGGGATGAAGCAGTACTTC,CASSYAGMKQYF
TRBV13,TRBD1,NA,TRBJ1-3,TGTGCCAGCAGCGCCAGGGGGCGGGGAAACACCATATATTTT,CASSARGRGNTIYF
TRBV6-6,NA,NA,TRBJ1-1,TGTGCCAGCAGTTACACGCTGGGCCGCTCTGCTTTCTTT,CASSYTLGRSAFF
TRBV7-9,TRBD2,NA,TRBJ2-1,TGTGCCAGCAGCTTAGTGGGACTAGCTGGGAATGAGCAGTTCTTC,CASSLVGLAGNEQFF
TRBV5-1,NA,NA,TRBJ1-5,TGCGCCAGCAGCCCTAAACCAGTAGGGGGGGCCGATCAGCCCCAGCATTTT,CASSPKPVGGADQPQHF
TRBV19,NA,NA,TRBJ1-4,TGTGCCAGTAGTATTACCGGGGGGGGTCTTGAAAAACTGTTTTTT,CASSITGGGLEKLFF
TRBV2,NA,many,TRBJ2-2,TGTGCCAGCATGGCAGGGGAGAGAGTGGAGCTGTTTTTT,CASMAGERVELFF
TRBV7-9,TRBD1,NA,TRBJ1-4,TGTGCCAGCAGGACAGGGGTCAATGAAAAACTGTTTTTT,CASRTGVNEKLFF
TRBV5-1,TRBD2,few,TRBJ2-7,TGCGCCAGCAGCCCCGTTGCGGGAGGGATGGGCGAGCAGTACTTC,CASSPVAGGMGEQYF
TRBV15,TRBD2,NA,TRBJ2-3,TGTGCCACCAGCAGAGAAGCTAGCGGAGATACGCAGTATTTT,CATSREASGDTQYF
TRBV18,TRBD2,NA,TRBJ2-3,TGTGCCAGCTCACCACTAGCGGGAGAGTTGGCAGATACGCAGTATTTT,CASSPLAGELADTQYF
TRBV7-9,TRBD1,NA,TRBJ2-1,TGTGCCAGCAGCCCCCAAGGGACAGGGTCAGACGATGAGCAGTTCTTC,CASSPQGTGSDDEQFF
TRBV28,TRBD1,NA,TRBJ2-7,TGTGCCAGCACCTTACAGGGGTTGGACTACGAGCAGTACTTC,CASTLQGLDYEQYF
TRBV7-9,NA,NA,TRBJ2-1,TGTGCCAGCAGCGTAGGACAGAACAATGAGCAGTTCTTC,CASSVGQNNEQFF
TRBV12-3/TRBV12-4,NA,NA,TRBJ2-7,TGTGCCAGCAGGGGAGCGGCGCGCTACGAGCAGTACTTC,CASRGAARYEQYF
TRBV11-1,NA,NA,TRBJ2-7,TGTGCCAGCACCCTGGGGCGAGCGTCCTACGAGCAGTACTTC,CASTLGRASYEQYF
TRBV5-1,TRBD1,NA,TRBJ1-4,TGCGCCAGCAGCCCCATACCGACAGGGACTAATGAAAAACTGTTTTTT,CASSPIPTGTNEKLFF
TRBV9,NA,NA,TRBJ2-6,TGTGCCAGCAGCGTAACAACTGGGGCCAACGTCCTGACTTTC,CASSVTTGANVLTF
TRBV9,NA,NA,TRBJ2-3,TGTGCCAGCAGCGTAGGAGGGGGATCTAGGACAGATACGCAGTATTTT,CASSVGGGSRTDTQYF